One and the same sample provided the 24 T cell receptor beta chains below, sequenced in a study of blood T cell repertoires in COVID-19. Profiling relied on immunoSEQ multiplex PCR, and the TCRdb table lists in-frame clones only, not all of them. The sample lists around 250,000 clones; approximately 82% were seen once. Sequenced material: peripheral blood. The receptors derive from a man aged 35 to 55 with active or convalescent COVID-19.

This rearrangement joins TRBV12-3 or TRBV12-4 to TRBJ2-7; D is possibly TRBD2 (6 bases). CDR3 size: 13 residues. V lost 5 bases and J 7 bases, leaving 15 bases between the germline ends. The CDR3 DNA reads TGTGCCAGCAGTCCGCCTCCAGGGAGGGAGCAGTACTTC. Amino acid sequence: CASSPPPGREQYF.

This chain links TRBV13 with TRBJ1-3, with a possible D match to TRBD1 (6 bases). CDR1 PRHDT and CDR2 FYEKMQ come from the germline V gene (reference sequence). This CDR3 contains 14 residues. Between the trimmed V and J ends, which lost 2 bases and 10 bases, there was a span of 15 bases. CDR3 sequence: CASSLRDNRRTIYF. For the CDR3, the DNA is TGTGCCAGCAGCTTACGGGACAACCGTCGGACCATATATTTT.

The chain couples TRBV10-3 to TRBJ1-1; 11 positions agree with TRBD1. This CDR3 region has 17 residues. The germline CDR1 and CDR2 sequences are ENHRY and SYGVKD. J gave up 1 base and V 3 bases, and 7 bases lay outside the gene matches. The CDR3 nucleotides read TGTGCCATCAGTGAAGCGGGAGGACAGGGGGCGAACACTGAAGCTTTCTTT. Its protein is CAISEAGGQGANTEAFF.

The gene calls are TRBV28 and TRBJ1-2; 8 nucleotides match TRBD1. The germline V gene has CDR1 MDHEN and CDR2 SYDVKM. The length of the CDR3 is 15 residues. V lost 6 bases to trimming and J lost 8 bases; unmatched junction nucleotides: 14. The CDR3 region is CASRLGVPGGRGYTF. The CDR3 DNA sequence: TGTGCCAGCAGACTCGGAGTTCCAGGGGGCCGGGGCTACACCTTC.

This clone was counted between two and nine times. The gene calls are TRBV5-1 and TRBJ2-1; 11 bases line up with TRBD1. The CDR3 is 16 residues long. J lost 10 bases, V lost 1 base, and 10 bases had no gene match. Germline V lookup: CDR1 SGHRS, CDR2 YFSETQ. The chain's CDR3 is CASSLRGGQGAREQFF. The CDR3 DNA reads TGCGCCAGCAGCTTGAGGGGCGGACAGGGGGCAAGGGAGCAGTTCTTC.

This clone has a single count. This rearrangement joins TRBV24-1 to TRBJ1-1, with D tentatively TRBD1 (5 bases). CDR3 length: 14 residues. The V end lost 2 bases, the J end lost 4 bases, and 10 bases lay between the germline ends. The V gene's germline CDR1 is KGHDR and CDR2 SFDVKD. CDR3 loop: CATSDSGLGTEAFF. CDR3 DNA sequence: TGTGCCACCAGTGATTCAGGGTTGGGCACTGAAGCTTTCTTT.

V usage is TRBV29-1 and J usage is TRBJ1-2, with 8 bases fitting TRBD1. This CDR3 region has 12 residues. Trimming cost V 6 bases and J 4 bases; bases outside gene matches: 4. Germline CDR1 and CDR2: SQVTM and ANQGSEA. This chain's CDR3 is CSVSTGVYGYTF. DNA of the CDR3: TGCAGCGTCTCGACAGGGGTCTATGGCTACACCTTC. The variable domain in full, completed from reference TRBV29-1 and TRBJ1-2, reads SAVISQKPSRDICQRGTSLTIQCQVDSQVTMMFWYRQQPGQSLTLIATANQGSEATYESGFVIDKFPISRPNLTFSTLTVSNMSPEDSSIYLCSVSTGVYGYTFGSGTRLTVV.

This rearrangement joins TRBV5-8 to TRBJ2-7; D might be TRBD1 (6 bases). Looked up from germline, CDR1 is SGHTS and CDR2 is YDEGEE. The CDR3 spans 12 residues. Trimming stripped 5 bases from V and 3 bases from J, with 9 bases between. This CDR3 reads CASSPRGYEQYF. The CDR3 DNA sequence: TGTGCCAGCAGTCCCAGGGGCTACGAGCAGTACTTC.

In nucleotides, the CDR3 is TGCGCCAGCAGCCAAGATGCGGACTCAGCGGAGGTCGGGGAGCTGTTTTTT. Protein sequence: CASSQDADSAEVGELFF. V gene TRBV4-3 combines with J gene TRBJ2-2, with D possibly being TRBD2 (5 bases). V was shortened by 0 bases and J by 7 bases, with 18 bases between the two germline ends. CDR1 and CDR2 (germline): LGHNA, YSLEER. The CDR3 is made up of 17 amino acids.

This chain uses TRBV11-3 with TRBJ1-6, with D unresolved. Germline V gives CDR1 SGHNT, CDR2 YENEEA. The CDR3 has 16 residues. V was trimmed by 4 bases and J by 8 bases, leaving 18 bases between them. DNA for the CDR3: TGTGCCAGCAGCTCGGGGTTGGACCGCGGTGATTCACCCCTCCACTTT. Protein sequence: CASSSGLDRGDSPLHF.

The sample holds one count of this clone. This rearrangement joins TRBV6-5 to TRBJ2-7; D perhaps matches TRBD2 (6 bases). V was clipped by 2 bases and J by 3 bases, with 11 bases between them. The germline CDR1 and CDR2 sequences are MNHEY and SVGAGI. The CDR3 is made up of 14 amino acids. The CDR3 protein is CASSYRAGSYEQYF. The DNA of the CDR3 is TGTGCCAGCAGTTACCGAGCGGGTAGCTACGAGCAGTACTTC.

This clone occurred a few times. The CDR3 bases are TGTGCCAGCAGTTACAGTCAGGGGGCATTTACGCAGTATTTT. The encoded protein is CASSYSQGAFTQYF. The chain combines TRBV6-5 with TRBJ2-3, with 8 bases lining up with TRBD1. The CDR3 is 14 residues long. Looked up from germline, CDR1 is MNHEY and CDR2 is SVGAGI. J lost 8 bases, V lost 2 bases, and 6 bases had no gene match.

This chain uses TRBV3-1 (or the pseudogene TRBV3-2) with TRBJ2-5, with TRBD1 identical over 8 bases. V shed 0 bases, J shed 2 bases, and the junction held 5 bases outside the gene matches. The CDR3 covers 16 residues. Germline loops: CDR1 LGHDT, CDR2 YNNKEL (reference sequence). The CDR3 DNA sequence: TGTGCCAGCAGCCAAGATCTCGGGGACAGGCAAGAGACCCAGTACTTC. Translating gives CASSQDLGDRQETQYF.

The rearrangement links TRBV6-1 to TRBJ1-2; the D is unclear. Germline assignment: CDR1 MNHNS and CDR2 SASEGT. V was shortened by 3 bases and J by 7 bases, with 12 bases between the two germline ends. The CDR3 is 13 residues long. The CDR3 region has the DNA TGTGCCAGCAGTGATTCGGCGGAGCGTGGCTACACCTTC. Translated: CASSDSAERGYTF.

This sequence joins TRBV5-1 and TRBJ2-2; D is possibly TRBD2 (6 bases). Trimming left V 1 base short and J 0 bases short, with 13 bases between. Per germline, CDR1 SGHRS and CDR2 YFSETQ. The length of the CDR3 is 17 residues. CDR3 sequence (DNA): TGCGCCAGCAGCTTGTCCGGGGGAGGCGCGAACACCGGGGAGCTGTTTTTT. It translates to CASSLSGGGANTGELFF. Full variable domain (missing parts from reference TRBV5-1 and TRBJ2-2): KAGVTQTPRYLIKTRGQQVTLSCSPISGHRSVSWYQQTPGQGLQFLFEYFSETQRNKGNFPGRFSGRQFSNSRSEMNVSTLELGDSALYLCASSLSGGGANTGELFFGEGSRLTVL.

This clone was seen a handful of times. The chain couples TRBV29-1 to TRBJ2-7; TRBD1 matches at 7 bases. Germline V gene sequence: CDR1 SQVTM, CDR2 ANQGSEA. The V and J ends lost 4 bases and 2 bases, in that order; junction bases with no gene match: 8. The CDR3 is made up of 14 amino acids. CDR3 DNA sequence: TGCAGCGTTGCGCTTCCGGGACAGACCTACGAGCAGTACTTC. This translates into CSVALPGQTYEQYF.

This chain uses TRBV12-3 or TRBV12-4 with TRBJ2-3; no firm D call. The CDR3 contains 13 residues. The V and J ends lost 6 bases and 4 bases respectively, with 11 bases between them. The CDR3 sequence is CASRPPAADTQYF. CDR3 DNA sequence: TGTGCCAGCAGGCCGCCGGCGGCAGATACGCAGTATTTT.

This clone has only one observation. J is TRBJ2-1 and V is TRBV7-3, with D possibly TRBD2 on 5 matching bases. The germline V gene has CDR1 SGHTA and CDR2 FQGTGA. Trimming shortened V by 2 bases and J by 2 bases, and 7 bases separated the two germline ends. The CDR3 loop spans 14 amino acids. Written as DNA, the CDR3 is TGTGCCAGCAGCTTAGCGGGTGCCTACAATGAGCAGTTCTTC. Its protein is CASSLAGAYNEQFF.

This clone was recorded once. V gene TRBV7-8 combines with J gene TRBJ1-1, with 7 bases matching TRBD1. V was pared by 5 bases and J by 1 base, with 13 bases of the junction left unmatched. Germline CDR1 reads SGHVS; CDR2 reads FQNEAQ. CDR3 size: 17 residues. The CDR3 loop reads CASSTQDRAVRNTEAFF. DNA for the CDR3: TGTGCCAGCAGCACCCAAGACAGGGCGGTCAGGAACACTGAAGCTTTCTTT. The variable domain in full, completed from reference TRBV7-8 and TRBJ1-1, reads GAGVSQSPRYKVAKRGQDVALRCDPISGHVSLFWYQQALGQGPEFLTYFQNEAQLDKSGLPSDRFFAERPEGSVSTLKIQRTQQEDSAVYLCASSTQDRAVRNTEAFFGQGTRLTVV.

The chain has TRBV7-2 and TRBJ1-3; 8 nucleotides agree with TRBD1. Per germline, CDR1 SGHTA and CDR2 FQGNSA. With V trimmed by 3 bases and J by 8 bases, 6 bases remained unmatched. The CDR3 is 14 amino acids. The CDR3 nucleotides read TGTGCCAGCAGCTTGGACAGGGTGGGGGACACCATATATTTT. Encoded protein: CASSLDRVGDTIYF.

V usage is TRBV5-1 and J usage is TRBJ1-2; TRBD1 might be the D (5 bases). Germline assignment: CDR1 SGHRS and CDR2 YFSETQ. Trimming pared 0 bases from V and 5 bases from J, leaving 11 bases between. This CDR3 spans 14 amino acids. CDR3 in amino acids: CASSLDQGEYGYTF. The CDR3 DNA is TGCGCCAGCAGCTTGGATCAGGGCGAATATGGCTACACCTTC. Full variable domain (remainder filled in from reference TRBV5-1 and TRBJ1-2): KAGVTQTPRYLIKTRGQQVTLSCSPISGHRSVSWYQQTPGQGLQFLFEYFSETQRNKGNFPGRFSGRQFSNSRSEMNVSTLELGDSALYLCASSLDQGEYGYTFGSGTRLTVV.

The CDR3 sequence is CASSLESRGYQYF. The CDR3 coding sequence is TGTGCCAGCAGTCTCGAATCCAGGGGTTACCAGTACTTC. The chain joins TRBV28 to TRBJ2-5, with D possibly TRBD1 on 6 matching bases. This CDR3 region has 13 residues. V was trimmed by 5 bases and J by 10 bases, leaving 17 bases between them. The germline V gene has CDR1 MDHEN and CDR2 SYDVKM.

Of note for this clone: The sample has other DNA sequences that encode this CDR3 too. CDR3 in DNA: TGTGCCAGTAGCCGGGGACAGGGGAGCTCCTATAATTCACCCCTCCACTTT. Its translation: CASSRGQGSSYNSPLHF. The V and J genes are TRBV19 and TRBJ1-6; TRBD1 aligns across 10 bases. Per germline, CDR1 LNHDA and CDR2 SQIVND (reference sequence). V shed 6 bases, J shed 0 bases, and the junction held 5 bases outside the gene matches. The CDR3 has 17 residues.

V and J are TRBV18 and TRBJ2-7, with a possible D match to TRBD1 (5 bases). CDR1 is KGHSH and CDR2 is LQKENI in the germline V gene. The V end was cut by 4 bases, the J end by 0 bases, with 7 bases between. The CDR3 spans 13 residues. The CDR3 bases are TGTGCCAGCTCACGACAGAGCTCCTACGAGCAGTACTTC. Protein sequence: CASSRQSSYEQYF.